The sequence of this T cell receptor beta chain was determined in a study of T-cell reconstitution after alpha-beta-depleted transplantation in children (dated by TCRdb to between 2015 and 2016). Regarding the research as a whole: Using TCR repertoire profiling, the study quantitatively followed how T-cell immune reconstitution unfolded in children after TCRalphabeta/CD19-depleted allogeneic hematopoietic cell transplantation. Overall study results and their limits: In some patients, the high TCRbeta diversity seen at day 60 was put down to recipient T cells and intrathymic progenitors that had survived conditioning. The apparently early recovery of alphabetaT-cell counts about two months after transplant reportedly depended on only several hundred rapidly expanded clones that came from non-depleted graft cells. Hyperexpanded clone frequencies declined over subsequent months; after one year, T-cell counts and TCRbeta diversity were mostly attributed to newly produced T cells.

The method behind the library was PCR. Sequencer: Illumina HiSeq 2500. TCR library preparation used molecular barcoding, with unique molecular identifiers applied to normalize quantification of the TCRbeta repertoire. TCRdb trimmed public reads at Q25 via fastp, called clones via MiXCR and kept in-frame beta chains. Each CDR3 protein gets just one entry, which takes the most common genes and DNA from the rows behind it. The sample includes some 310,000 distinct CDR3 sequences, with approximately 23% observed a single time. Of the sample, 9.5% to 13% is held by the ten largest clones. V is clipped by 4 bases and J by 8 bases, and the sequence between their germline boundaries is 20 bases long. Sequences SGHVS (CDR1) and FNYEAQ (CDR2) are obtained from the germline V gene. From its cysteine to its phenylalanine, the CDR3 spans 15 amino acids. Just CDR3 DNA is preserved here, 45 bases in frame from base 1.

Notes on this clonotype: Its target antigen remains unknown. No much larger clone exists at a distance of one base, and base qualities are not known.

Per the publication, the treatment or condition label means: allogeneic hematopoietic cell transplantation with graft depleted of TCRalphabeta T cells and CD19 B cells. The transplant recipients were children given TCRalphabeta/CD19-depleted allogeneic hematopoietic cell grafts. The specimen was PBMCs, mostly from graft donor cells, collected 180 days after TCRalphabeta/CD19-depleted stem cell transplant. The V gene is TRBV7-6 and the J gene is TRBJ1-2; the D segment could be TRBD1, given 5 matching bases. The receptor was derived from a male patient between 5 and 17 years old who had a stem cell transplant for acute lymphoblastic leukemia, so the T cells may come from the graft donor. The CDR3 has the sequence CASSSPGRRPGGYTF. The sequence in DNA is TGTGCCAGCAGCTCACCGGGCCGGCGGCCAGGGGGCTACACCTTC.